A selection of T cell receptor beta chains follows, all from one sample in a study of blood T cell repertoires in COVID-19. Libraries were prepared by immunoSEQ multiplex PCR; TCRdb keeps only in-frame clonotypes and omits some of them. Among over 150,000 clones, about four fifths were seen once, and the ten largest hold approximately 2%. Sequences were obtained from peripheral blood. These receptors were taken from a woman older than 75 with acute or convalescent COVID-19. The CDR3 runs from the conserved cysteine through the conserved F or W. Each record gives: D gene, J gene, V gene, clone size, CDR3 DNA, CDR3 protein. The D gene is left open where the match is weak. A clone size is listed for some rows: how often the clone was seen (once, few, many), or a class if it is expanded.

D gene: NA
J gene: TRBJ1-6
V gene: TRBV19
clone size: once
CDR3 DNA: TGTGCCAGTTCTCCCCAGACAGAGTCACCCCTCCACTTT
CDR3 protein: CASSPQTESPLHF

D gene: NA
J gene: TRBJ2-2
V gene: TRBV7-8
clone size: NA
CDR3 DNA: TGTGCCAGCAGCACGGGGTCCGGGGAGCTGTTTTTT
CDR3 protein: CASSTGSGELFF

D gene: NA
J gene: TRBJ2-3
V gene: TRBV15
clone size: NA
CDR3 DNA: TGTGCCACCAGCAGAGTAACGGGGGGCACAGATACGCAGTATTTT
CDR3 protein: CATSRVTGGTDTQYF

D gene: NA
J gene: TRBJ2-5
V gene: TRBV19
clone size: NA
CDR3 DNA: TGTGCCAGTAGTATGGGCACTCGGGAGACCCAGTACTTC
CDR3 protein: CASSMGTRETQYF

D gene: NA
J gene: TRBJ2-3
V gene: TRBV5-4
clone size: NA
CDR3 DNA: TGTGCCAGCAGCTCGCCCAGTGGCAGCACAGATACGCAGTATTTT
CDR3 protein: CASSSPSGSTDTQYF

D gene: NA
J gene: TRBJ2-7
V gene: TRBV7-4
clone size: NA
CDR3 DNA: TGTGCCAGCAGACTCTGGACAGTCTATCTCGACGAGCAGTACTTC
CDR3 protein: CASRLWTVYLDEQYF

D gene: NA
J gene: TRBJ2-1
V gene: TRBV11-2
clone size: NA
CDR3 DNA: TGTGCCAGCAGCTTAGATCATGCGAACAATGAGCAGTTCTTC
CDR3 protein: CASSLDHANNEQFF

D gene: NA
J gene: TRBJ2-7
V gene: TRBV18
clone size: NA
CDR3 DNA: TGTGCCAGCTCACCAGGAGGGGACGAGCAGTACTTC
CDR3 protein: CASSPGGDEQYF

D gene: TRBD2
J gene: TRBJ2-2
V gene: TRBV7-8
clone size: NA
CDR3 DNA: TGTGCCAGCAGCCCACATAGCGGGAGAGTAGACACCGGGGAGCTGTTTTTT
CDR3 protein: CASSPHSGRVDTGELFF

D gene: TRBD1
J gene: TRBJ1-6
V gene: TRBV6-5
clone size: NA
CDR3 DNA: TGTGCCTGTTTTGTACAGGGGATTGGGTCACCCCTCCACTTT
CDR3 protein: CACFVQGIGSPLHF

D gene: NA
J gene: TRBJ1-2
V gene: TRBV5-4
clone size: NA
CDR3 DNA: TGTGCCAGCAGCTTGCCAGGGTTCGGTGGCTACACCTTC
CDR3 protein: CASSLPGFGGYTF

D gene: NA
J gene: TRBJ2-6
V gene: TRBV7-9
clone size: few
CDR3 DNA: TGTGCCCTACCTACTTCTGGGGCCAACGTCCTGACTTTC
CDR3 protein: CALPTSGANVLTF

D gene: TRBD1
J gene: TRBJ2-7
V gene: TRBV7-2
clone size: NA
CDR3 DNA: TGTGCCAGCAGCCAGGGGACAGGGGGAGCGGGAGGCGCCTACGAGCAGTACTTC
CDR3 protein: CASSQGTGGAGGAYEQYF

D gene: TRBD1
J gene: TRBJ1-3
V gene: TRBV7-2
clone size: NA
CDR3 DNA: TGTGCCAGCAGTAAAGGGACAGGGGAGAGCTCTGGAAACACCATATATTTT
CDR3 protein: CASSKGTGESSGNTIYF

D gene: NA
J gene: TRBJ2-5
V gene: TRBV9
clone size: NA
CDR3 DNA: TGTGCCAGCAGCGTAGGGGGAGGGGGTAGAGAGACCCAGTACTTC
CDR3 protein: CASSVGGGGRETQYF

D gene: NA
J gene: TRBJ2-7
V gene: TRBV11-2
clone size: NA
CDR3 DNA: TGTGCCAGCAGCCCCCGCAGGGGCCCCTACGAGCAGTACTTC
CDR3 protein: CASSPRRGPYEQYF

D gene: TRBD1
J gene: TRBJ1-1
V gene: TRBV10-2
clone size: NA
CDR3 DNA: TGCGCCAGCAGGGATTTGACAGGGGGCAACACTGAAGCTTTCTTT
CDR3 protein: CASRDLTGGNTEAFF

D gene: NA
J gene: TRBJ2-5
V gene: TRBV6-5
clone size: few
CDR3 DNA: TGTGCCAGCCAGGGGCGGTACCAAGAGACCCAGTACTTC
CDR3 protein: CASQGRYQETQYF

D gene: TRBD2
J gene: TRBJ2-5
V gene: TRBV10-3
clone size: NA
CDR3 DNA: TGTGCCATCAGTGCCCTGGCTAGCGGGGGGGGTATCCAAGAGACCCAGTACTTC
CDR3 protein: CAISALASGGGIQETQYF

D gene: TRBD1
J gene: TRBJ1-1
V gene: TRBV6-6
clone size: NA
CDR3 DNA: TGTGCCAGCAATAGTGACGGGACAGGGGGCACTGAAGCTTTCTTT
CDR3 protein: CASNSDGTGGTEAFF

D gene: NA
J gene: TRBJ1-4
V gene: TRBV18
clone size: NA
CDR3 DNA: TGTGCCAGCTCACCCCTCTTCGGAGCTAATGAAAAACTGTTTTTT
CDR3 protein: CASSPLFGANEKLFF

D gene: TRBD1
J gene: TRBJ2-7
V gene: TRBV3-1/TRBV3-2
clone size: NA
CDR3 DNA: TGTGCCAGCCCCGGGACAGGGGCCTACGAGCAGTACTTC
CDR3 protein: CASPGTGAYEQYF

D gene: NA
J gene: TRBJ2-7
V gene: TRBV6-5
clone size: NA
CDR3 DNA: TGTGCCAGCTCTGGGACACTCCACGAGCAGTACTTC
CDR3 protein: CASSGTLHEQYF